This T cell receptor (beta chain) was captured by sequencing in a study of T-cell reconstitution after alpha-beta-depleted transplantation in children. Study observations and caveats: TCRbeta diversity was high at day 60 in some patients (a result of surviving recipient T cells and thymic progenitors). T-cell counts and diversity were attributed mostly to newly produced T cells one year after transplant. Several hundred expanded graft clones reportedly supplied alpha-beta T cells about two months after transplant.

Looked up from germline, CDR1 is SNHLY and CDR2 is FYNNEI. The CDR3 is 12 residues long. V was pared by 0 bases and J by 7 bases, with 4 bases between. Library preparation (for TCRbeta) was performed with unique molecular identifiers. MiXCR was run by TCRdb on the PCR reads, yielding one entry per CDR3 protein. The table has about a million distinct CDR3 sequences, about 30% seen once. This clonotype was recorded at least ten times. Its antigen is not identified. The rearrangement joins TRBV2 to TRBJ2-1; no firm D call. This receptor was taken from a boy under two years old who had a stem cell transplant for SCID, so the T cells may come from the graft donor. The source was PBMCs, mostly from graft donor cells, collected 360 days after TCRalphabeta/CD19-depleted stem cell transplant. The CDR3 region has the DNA TGTGCCAGCAGTGAAGCCGGGAATGAGCAGTTCTTC. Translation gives CASSEAGNEQFF.